Detailed here is one T cell receptor beta chain. TCRdb passed the 5' RACE reads through MiXCR, listing each CDR3 protein once. The table has about 400,000 distinct CDR3 sequences, more than 20% seen once. The CDR3 totals 15 residues. The germline V gene has CDR1 SGHTA and CDR2 FQGTGA. V lost 2 bases and J lost 0, with 10 bases in between. These data are taken from a study of T-cell memory formation after mild COVID-19. The specimen sequenced was PBMCs or a T cell subset sorted from them (not recorded which). The chain links TRBV7-3 to TRBJ1-1, with D uncertain. The sequence came from an adult woman who had mild COVID-19 (a few samples of this study predate the infection). Cell type and time point are not known. CDR3 sequence (DNA): TGTGCCAGCAGCTTACAAACAGAAGTGAACACTGAAGCTTTCTTT. This gives the protein CASSLQTEVNTEAFF.